This record looks at one TCR beta chain sequence and its context. Original data processing: Scientists estimated how many nucleated cells there were by amplifying reference gene primers. Data came from immunoSEQ multiplex PCR; TCRdb stores just in-frame clones and leaves some out. The V and J calls and the clone size are those of that table, but D and trimming were determined from the DNA. Among over 200,000 clones, around 85% were seen once, and the ten largest hold roughly 5%. This entry comes from a study of blood T cell repertoires in COVID-19. This CDR3 is 12 amino acids long. The germline V gene has CDR1 GTSNPN and CDR2 SVGIG (reference sequence). Trimming pared 4 bases from V and 2 bases from J, leaving 8 bases between.

Sequenced sample: peripheral blood. The clonotype originates from a human donor in a cohort sampled during active COVID-19. The V gene is TRBV30, the J gene TRBJ1-1; no definite D call. The DNA of the CDR3 is TGTGCCTGGATTAGGAGAAACACTGAAGCTTTCTTT. Translated: CAWIRRNTEAFF. Full variable domain (remainder filled in from reference TRBV30 and TRBJ1-1): SQTIHQWPATLVQPVGSPLSLECTVEGTSNPNLYWYRQAAGRGLQLLFYSVGIGQISSEVPQNLSASRPQDRQFILSSKKLLLSDSGFYLCAWIRRNTEAFFGQGTRLTVV.